What follows is one T cell receptor beta chain and its context. Its antigen is not identified. The CDR3 spans 16 residues. The V gene's germline CDR1 is SGHTA and CDR2 FQGNSA. With UMI labels, 5' RACE was used to prepare the TRB cDNA libraries. TCRdb re-called the 5' RACE reads and catalogs CDR3 proteins one per entry, DNA excluded. Its clone listing holds 100,000 to 150,000 distinct CDR3 sequences. The record originates from a study of CXCR3-negative and CXCR3-positive naive CD8 T cells. The study, taken as a whole, reports: Fresh PBMCs were used in most assays, and CXCR3 expression partially decreased after cryopreservation. Both naive subsets, CXCR3-negative and CXCR3-positive, displayed similar TRBV-TRBJ usage, unlike memory cells.

This TCR derives from a human donor in good health. Some clones in this sample may be carry-over from other donors' samples. Sequences were obtained from naive CXCR3- CD8+ T cells from blood. Subset given: CD45RO-CCR7+CD27+CD95- naive CD8+ T cells lacking CXCR3 (TNR3-). J is TRBJ2-3 and V is TRBV7-2; the D call of TRBD2 rests on TCRdb alone, since no DNA is present to check it. Here the CDR3 reads CASSLDSRGTTDTQYF.